The source of this T cell receptor (beta chain) is a study of blood T cells in healthy people across ages. Then a second PCR, running roughly 7 to 11 cycles, was carried out with a sample-barcoded 5' primer and a J-beta primer mix. TCRdb reprocessed the 5' RACE reads via MiXCR and lists one record per CDR3 protein. The table lists just under 550,000 distinct CDR3 sequences, around 24% of them singletons. The germline V gene has CDR1 MDHEN and CDR2 SYDVKM. CDR3 length: 17 residues. These data were also filed under a second study, of T cells of mothers and their children.

The chain employs TRBV28 and TRBJ2-5, with 10 bases lining up with TRBD2. TRBJ2-1 matches the DNA end more closely, so the J call is doubtful. Sequencing used blood. This clonotype originated in a boy under 18 in good health. In DNA form, the CDR3 reads TGTGCCAGCAGTTTTTTGCTCTCGGGGGCTAGCGGGAGTGAGCAGTTCTTC. It codes for CASSFLLSGASGSEQFF.